The clone carrying this T cell receptor (beta chain) was observed a few times. Deletions cut 2 bases from V and 8 bases from J, with 10 bases between. Germline loops: CDR1 SGHTA, CDR2 FQGNSA. The CDR3 loop spans 13 amino acids. This entry comes from a study of blood T cells in healthy people across ages. Alongside a J-beta primer mix, a sample-barcoded 5' primer served in a second PCR lasting roughly 7 to 12 cycles. Every cDNA molecule carried a tag from a template-switch adaptor bearing 12 random nucleotides. TCRdb itself ran the 5' RACE reads through MiXCR, one entry per CDR3 protein. The top ten hold 15% to 20% of the sample, which has more than 700,000 distinct CDR3 sequences, about half seen once.

The sequence was obtained from a man older than 75 in good health. The sequencing input was blood. The V gene is TRBV7-2, the J gene TRBJ2-1; the D gene is possibly TRBD1 (5 bases). The CDR3 here is CASSLYRLDEQFF. CDR3 nucleotides: TGTGCCAGCAGCTTATACAGGTTGGATGAGCAGTTCTTC. The complete variable domain, with remaining parts taken from reference TRBV7-2 and TRBJ2-1, reads GAGVSQSPSNKVTEKGKDVELRCDPISGHTALYWYRQSLGQGLEFLIYFQGNSAPDKSGLPSDRFSAERTGGSVSTLTIQRTQQEDSAVYLCASSLYRLDEQFFGPGTRLTVL.